This is a list of T cell receptor beta chains from one sample in a study of shared clonotypes between healthy human individuals. Some clones are missing from TCRdb's copy, which holds only in-frame ones; the method was immunoSEQ multiplex PCR. The sample carries a few million clones, roughly 90% recorded once. Sequencing was carried out using naive CD4+ T cells from PBMCs. Receptor source: a young man in good health. Some clones in this sample may be carry-over from other donors' samples. The CDR3 runs from the conserved cysteine through the conserved F or W. D genes are given only for firm matches. Clone size is shown for a subset of rows, as once, few, many or a class of expanded clone.

v_gene	abundance	d_gene	j_gene	CDR3aa	CDR3nt
TRBV28	once	TRBD1	TRBJ1-2	CGVGTGRYGYTF	TGTGGGGTCGGGACAGGAAGATATGGCTACACCTTC
TRBV10-3	NA	TRBD2	TRBJ2-5	CAIRLAVQETQYF	TGTGCCATCCGACTAGCGGTCCAAGAGACCCAGTACTTC
TRBV30	NA	NA	TRBJ1-5	CAWTDGQGQPQHF	TGTGCCTGGACGGACGGTCAAGGTCAGCCCCAGCATTTT
TRBV5-1	NA	NA	TRBJ1-1	CASMFGAGDTEAFF	TGCGCCAGCATGTTTGGGGCCGGGGACACTGAAGCTTTCTTT
TRBV2	NA	NA	TRBJ1-1	CASSEIHENTEAFF	TGTGCCAGCAGTGAAATACACGAGAACACTGAAGCTTTCTTT
TRBV4-1	NA	NA	TRBJ2-3	CASSQRPKGSGQWADTQYF	TGCGCCAGCAGCCAGAGGCCGAAGGGCAGCGGGCAATGGGCAGATACGCAGTATTTT
TRBV28	NA	TRBD2	TRBJ2-5	CASRPTSGETQYF	TGTGCCAGCAGGCCGACTAGCGGAGAGACCCAGTACTTC
TRBV2	NA	NA	TRBJ2-1	CASRLQGNEQFF	TGTGCCAGCAGACTACAGGGCAATGAGCAGTTCTTC
TRBV6-1	NA	NA	TRBJ1-3	CASRGARPENTIYF	TGTGCCAGCAGAGGCGCCCGGCCGGAAAACACCATATATTTT
TRBV2	NA	NA	TRBJ1-6	CASTERKGGNSPLHF	TGTGCCAGCACCGAACGAAAGGGGGGGAATTCACCCCTCCACTTT